Shown below are 5 T cell receptor beta chains from a single sample sequenced in a study of cytomegalovirus exposure and HLA in healthy donors. PCR primers comprised 60 Vbeta and 13 Jbeta primers. Assay used: immunoSEQ multiplex PCR; TCRdb lists only in-frame clones, some missing. The data hold fewer than 200,000 clones, with approximately 71% observed a single time. Source material: PBMCs. These receptors all stem from a man between 50 and 59 years old in good health and CMV-seronegative.

This chain links TRBV10-2 with TRBJ2-3; weak D call: TRBD2 (6 bases). This CDR3 has 11 amino acids. V gave up 4 bases and J gave up 9 bases, with 8 bases separating them. Germline-derived CDR1 and CDR2 are WSHSY and SAAADI. The CDR3 sequence: CASSASGTQYF. CDR3 nucleotides: TGCGCCAGCAGTGCGAGCGGGACGCAGTATTTT.

V is TRBV7-6 and J is TRBJ2-7; TRBD1 might be the D (6 bases). CDR3 length: 15 amino acids. The V end was cut by 4 bases, the J end by 5 bases, with 18 bases between. Germline CDR1 and CDR2: SGHVS and FNYEAQ. This chain's CDR3 is CASSSTTDSSHEQYF. Written as DNA, the CDR3 is TGTGCCAGCAGCTCCACGACGGACAGCAGCCACGAGCAGTACTTC.

The rearrangement links TRBV6-5 to TRBJ2-7; 9 positions agree with TRBD1. Per germline, CDR1 MNHEY and CDR2 SVGAGI. V gave up 2 bases and J gave up 2 bases; unmatched junction bases: 4. The CDR3 sequence is 15 residues long. Here the CDR3 reads CASSYKDRGAYEQYF. The DNA of the CDR3 is TGTGCCAGCAGTTACAAGGACAGGGGAGCCTACGAGCAGTACTTC.

A note on this clone: The same CDR3 is also encoded by other DNA sequences in this sample. The chain recombines TRBV12-5 with TRBJ1-1; D not certain. The CDR3 contains 12 residues. V was pared by 0 bases and J by 7 bases, with 6 bases between. Germline CDR1 and CDR2: LGHNT and FRNRAP. The CDR3 DNA follows: TGTGCTAGTGGTTTGGTACGGGGTGAAGCTTTCTTT. It codes for CASGLVRGEAFF.

The V call is TRBV6-6, the J call TRBJ2-5, with 14 bases lining up with TRBD2. Trimming took 10 bases from V and 7 from J; bases not matched to a gene: 14. There are 16 residues in the CDR3. Looked up from germline, CDR1 is MNHNY and CDR2 is SVGAGI (reference sequence). DNA for the CDR3: TGTGCCACCTATTCAACCGGACTAGCGGGGGGAGTGACCCAGTACTTC. Amino acids: CATYSTGLAGGVTQYF.